Listed here are 13 T cell receptor beta chains from one sample, sequenced in a study of identical twins (TCRdb year 2016). The library was generated by 5' RACE. TCRdb lists the instrument as Illumina HiSeq 2000. TCRdb reworked the public reads: Q25 trimming with fastp, MiXCR clone assembly, productive beta chains retained. Merged by CDR3 protein, the rows form single entries marked with the most common genes and DNA. This sample holds 400,000 to 550,000 distinct CDR3 sequences; 13% to 15% were observed only once. 0.98% of the sample is taken by the ten largest. These records were also assigned to another study, of yellow fever vaccine responses in identical twins.

The source material was CD4+ T cells sorted from blood. The receptors stem from a woman between 18 and 29 years old in good health.

This clonotype has only one observation. DNA of the CDR3: TGTGCCAGCAGTCCAAAGACAGGAACCTACGAGCAGTACTTC. This sequence encodes CASSPKTGTYEQYF. The chain employs TRBV27 and TRBJ2-7, with D possibly being TRBD1 (6 bases). This CDR3 has 14 residues. Deletions cut 5 bases from V and 2 bases from J, with 13 bases between. The germline V gene encodes CDR1 MNHEY and CDR2 SMNVEV (reference sequence).

The gene calls are TRBV20-1 and TRBJ2-2, with D hard to call. The length of the CDR3 is 11 residues. V gave up 8 bases and J gave up 3 bases, with 7 bases separating them. CDR1 and CDR2 (germline): DFQATT, SNEGSKA (reference sequence). CDR3 sequence (DNA): TGCAGTACCCAACACACCGGGGAGCTGTTTTTT. Its protein is CSTQHTGELFF.

This clonotype has only a few counts. The CDR3 sequence is CSARTDRGEQFF. CDR3 DNA: TGCAGTGCTAGAACGGACCGCGGTGAGCAGTTCTTC. This chain links TRBV20-1 with TRBJ2-1; D is undetermined. CDR3 length: 12 amino acids. V was shortened by 2 bases and J by 9 bases, with 11 bases between the two germline ends. Looked up from germline, CDR1 is DFQATT and CDR2 is SNEGSKA (reference sequence).

V gene TRBV4-1 combines with J gene TRBJ1-4; 7 bases agree with TRBD1. Germline V gene data show CDR1 as MGHRA and CDR2 as YSYEKL. The CDR3 has 15 residues. V shed 6 bases, J shed 6 bases, and the junction held 10 bases outside the gene matches. The CDR3 reads CASRTTGTAYEKLFF. The CDR3 nucleotides read TGCGCCAGCAGGACCACCGGGACAGCATATGAAAAACTGTTTTTT.

The chain employs TRBV18 and TRBJ2-3; D uncertain. The CDR3 is 15 amino acids. V was pared by 1 base and J by 0 bases, with 8 bases between. Germline CDR1 KGHSH, CDR2 LQKENI. The CDR3 coding sequence is TGTGCCAGCTCACCACTTAAGGGTAGCACAGATACGCAGTATTTT. Translation: CASSPLKGSTDTQYF.

J is TRBJ2-7 and V is TRBV7-8, with 7 positions matching TRBD1. J was trimmed by 2 bases and V by 2 bases; bases with no gene match: 6. The CDR3 consists of 15 residues. Germline CDR1 reads SGHVS; CDR2 reads FQNEAQ. Here the CDR3 DNA reads TGTGCCAGCAGCTTATCCGGGACAGTTACCTACGAGCAGTACTTC. It encodes CASSLSGTVTYEQYF.

This clonotype was picked up a small number of times. This chain uses TRBV28 with TRBJ1-6; TRBD1 might be the D (6 bases). Germline V gene sequence: CDR1 MDHEN, CDR2 SYDVKM. The V end lost 10 bases, the J end lost 7 bases, and 20 bases lay between the germline ends. The CDR3 contains 15 residues. This chain's CDR3 is CATFPGGAGNSPLHF. The DNA for the CDR3 is TGTGCCACATTCCCGGGGGGCGCGGGGAATTCACCCCTCCACTTT.

The rearrangement links TRBV6-2 or TRBV6-3 to TRBJ1-1; weak D call: TRBD1 (5 bases). The CDR3 totals 13 residues. Germline-derived CDR1 and CDR2 are MNHEY and SVGEGT. V was pared by 4 bases and J by 3 bases, with 9 bases between. The CDR3 sequence: CASSSTGHTEAFF. The CDR3 nucleotides read TGTGCCAGCAGTTCTACAGGCCACACTGAAGCTTTCTTT.

Many counts were recorded for this clonotype. The chain recombines TRBV12-3 or TRBV12-4 with TRBJ2-3; TRBD1 might be the D (7 bases). The V end was cut by 5 bases, the J end by 6 bases, with 18 bases between. CDR3 length: 15 amino acids. CDR3 in DNA: TGTGCCAGCAGTCGACGCGGACAGGAGGGGGATACGCAGTATTTT. This codes for CASSRRGQEGDTQYF.

The chain recombines TRBV30 with TRBJ2-2; D is possibly TRBD1 (5 bases). Germline values: CDR1 GTSNPN, CDR2 SVGIG (reference sequence). The CDR3 is made up of 13 amino acids. V was clipped by 4 bases and J by 2 bases, with 8 bases between them. The CDR3 protein is CAWKRGNTGELFF. The CDR3 nucleotides read TGTGCCTGGAAAAGGGGTAACACCGGGGAGCTGTTTTTT.

The CDR3: CASSLYRNYGYTF. The CDR3 nucleotides read TGTGCCAGCAGTTTATACAGGAACTATGGCTACACCTTC. The V and J genes are TRBV12-3 or TRBV12-4 and TRBJ1-2; D is perhaps TRBD1 (5 bases). The CDR3 is made up of 13 amino acids. Trimming stripped 2 bases from V and 2 bases from J, with 6 bases between.

This clonotype was found a few times. J is TRBJ2-1 and V is TRBV5-1, with 11 nucleotides matching TRBD1. The CDR3 is 18 residues long. With V trimmed by 0 bases and J by 9 bases, 14 bases remained unmatched. The germline V gene encodes CDR1 SGHRS and CDR2 YFSETQ. The CDR3 DNA sequence: TGCGCCAGCAGCTTGGCCGGTCTCGGGACAGGGGGTAGGGGTGAGCAGTTCTTC. It yields the protein CASSLAGLGTGGRGEQFF.

The V call is TRBV6-5, the J call TRBJ2-7; unclear D gene. Trimming left V 5 bases short and J 5 bases short, with 7 bases between. The CDR3 runs 11 residues. The germline CDR1 and CDR2 sequences are MNHEY and SVGAGI. CDR3 bases: TGTGCCAGCAGTAATGGACACGAGCAGTACTTC. Encoded protein: CASSNGHEQYF.